Reported below is one T cell receptor (beta chain). Its matching antigen is unknown. Random hexamers were used to reverse transcribe an amount of roughly 0.45 to 1 ug RNA. Across 54 Vbeta and 13 Jbeta, TCR beta CDR3 was amplified with immunoSEQ multiplex PCR. MiXCR, applied by TCRdb to the immunoSEQ multiplex PCR reads, yields one record per CDR3 protein. The sample has about 240,000 distinct CDR3 sequences; 90% to 96% are singletons. This entry comes from a study of CD8 T cells in Susac syndrome. Study background: Patients with Susac syndrome had blood drawn and were at that point therapy-naive, on corticosteroids, or on intravenous immunoglobulin alone. General study findings and limits: CD4+ repertoires of Susac syndrome patients lacked detectable clonal expansion.

Germline assignment: CDR1 MGHDK and CDR2 SYGVNS. The V segment lost 2 bases and the J segment 6 bases; nucleotides outside the gene matches: 6. CDR3 length equals 16 residues. CD8+ and CD4+ T cells from blood underwent TCR beta sequencing, which was carried out in a high-throughput format. The J gene is TRBJ2-1, the V gene TRBV25-1, with 11 nucleotides matching TRBD2. This clonotype was sampled from a human donor with Susac syndrome. The sequenced sample was CD4+ T cells from PBMCs. CDR3: CASSEPGLAAVNEQFF. In DNA form, the CDR3 reads TGTGCCAGCAGTGAACCGGGACTAGCGGCCGTCAATGAGCAGTTCTTC.